This T cell receptor (beta chain) is from a study of prognosis after radiotherapy for stage I lung cancer. Study overall: Radiotherapy preceded distant metastases in four patients (median 7 months); some 14 showed no significant progression.

Imaging by CT and PET/CT found every patient node-negative, and no patient had prior chemotherapy, radiotherapy or other malignancies. Study findings and constraints: Medians of around 9,500 versus 6,500 showed unique TCR clone counts falling after stereotactic body radiation therapy.

In this sample, this clonotype turned up many times. Its antigen remains unknown. Amplification of TCR beta CDR3 from genomic DNA used two-round multiplex PCR. First-round PCR amplification was performed with primers specific to each TRBV and TRBJ gene. TCRdb processed the multiplex PCR reads anew with MiXCR; each CDR3 protein has one entry. Among 26,000 or so distinct CDR3 sequences listed, approximately 31% were seen once. The CDR3 covers 19 residues. V dropped 0 bases and J dropped 6; count of bases not matched to a gene: 15. In germline, CDR1 is SGHNT, CDR2 YYREEE (reference sequence). The sequences come from PBMCs, collected before or after stereotactic body radiation therapy (not recorded which). This TCR was sampled from a donor older than 45 with non-small cell lung cancer. The chain couples TRBV5-4 to TRBJ1-2; TRBD1 agrees at 12 bases. The CDR3 protein is CASSLGRDRGLQAWNGYTF. Here the CDR3 DNA reads TGTGCCAGCAGCTTGGGGCGGGACAGGGGGCTACAAGCTTGGAATGGCTACACCTTC.